The 5 T cell receptor beta chains below were found in one sample sequenced in a study of radiotherapy plus CTLA-4 blockade in lung cancer. Repertoires were generated with immunoSEQ multiplex PCR, while TCRdb's copy carries only in-frame clones and drops some. The sample has approximately 52,000 clones, about three quarters seen once. This specimen was peripheral blood, taken from a patient treated with radiotherapy plus ipilimumab. The receptors derive from a human donor with non-small cell lung cancer whose response to radiotherapy plus ipilimumab could not be evaluated.

This sequence joins TRBV29-1 and TRBJ1-1; D is perhaps TRBD1 (5 bases). V lost 1 base to trimming and J lost 0 bases, with 9 bases between them. Germline CDR1 reads SQVTM; CDR2 reads ANQGSEA. This CDR3 region has 14 residues. CDR3 loop: CSVEGPGLNTEAFF. The DNA for the CDR3 is TGCAGCGTTGAAGGGCCAGGGCTGAACACTGAAGCTTTCTTT.

V is TRBV6-5 and J is TRBJ2-1, with 11 bases lining up with TRBD2. Per the germline V gene, CDR1 is MNHEY and CDR2 is SVGAGI. The trim removed 2 bases at V and 10 bases at J, leaving 1 base unmatched. This CDR3 comprises 13 residues. The CDR3 spells CASSYVAGGEQFF. The DNA for the CDR3 is TGTGCCAGCAGTTACGTAGCGGGAGGGGAGCAGTTCTTC.

The J gene is TRBJ2-7, the V gene TRBV6-5; TRBD1 aligns across 7 bases. CDR1 and CDR2 from the germline V gene are MNHEY and SVGAGI. The CDR3 is 13 amino acids. The J segment lost 6 bases and the V segment lost 5 bases, leaving 7 bases of the junction unmatched. The CDR3 DNA reads as TGTGCCAGCAGTCAACCGGGACAGAGCGAGCAGTACTTC. It specifies CASSQPGQSEQYF.

The V call is TRBV5-1, the J call TRBJ2-7; TRBD2 matches 12 bases. This CDR3 has 15 amino acids. CDR1 and CDR2 (germline): SGHRS, YFSETQ. Unmatched junction bases numbered 8, after V lost 4 bases and J lost 6 bases. CDR3 region: CASSALAGGRAEQYF. The CDR3 nucleotides read TGCGCCAGCAGCGCTCTAGCGGGGGGGCGTGCCGAGCAGTACTTC. Full variable domain (missing parts from reference TRBV5-1 and TRBJ2-7): KAGVTQTPRYLIKTRGQQVTLSCSPISGHRSVSWYQQTPGQGLQFLFEYFSETQRNKGNFPGRFSGRQFSNSRSEMNVSTLELGDSALYLCASSALAGGRAEQYFGPGTRLTVT.

The chain joins TRBV9 to TRBJ2-2; no firm D call. The ends were cut back, 2 bases at V and 1 base at J, with 9 bases in the middle. Germline-derived CDR1 and CDR2 are SGDLS and YYNGEE. This CDR3 is 15 amino acids long. CDR3 coding DNA: TGTGCCAGCAGCGTTTTTTCAGGGAACACCGGGGAGCTGTTTTTT. Translating it yields CASSVFSGNTGELFF.